The TCR beta chain described here comes from a study of cytomegalovirus exposure and HLA in healthy donors. The CDR3 runs to 17 residues. V lost 4 bases, J lost 0 bases, and 13 bases lay in between. Germline V gene data show CDR1 as MNHNS and CDR2 as SASEGT. The PCR made use of 60 Vbeta and 13 Jbeta primers. Assay: immunoSEQ multiplex PCR; the TCRdb copy retains only in-frame clones and omits some. This sample has 150,000 to 200,000 clones, with 80% found just once. The genes are TRBV6-1 and TRBJ2-6, with D tentatively TRBD1 (5 bases). Sample: PBMCs. This clonotype originated in a man aged 30 to 39 in good health and CMV-seropositive. CDR3 DNA: TGTGCCAGCAGTGGGACATCGGATTACTCTGGGGCCAACGTCCTGACTTTC. It yields the protein CASSGTSDYSGANVLTF.